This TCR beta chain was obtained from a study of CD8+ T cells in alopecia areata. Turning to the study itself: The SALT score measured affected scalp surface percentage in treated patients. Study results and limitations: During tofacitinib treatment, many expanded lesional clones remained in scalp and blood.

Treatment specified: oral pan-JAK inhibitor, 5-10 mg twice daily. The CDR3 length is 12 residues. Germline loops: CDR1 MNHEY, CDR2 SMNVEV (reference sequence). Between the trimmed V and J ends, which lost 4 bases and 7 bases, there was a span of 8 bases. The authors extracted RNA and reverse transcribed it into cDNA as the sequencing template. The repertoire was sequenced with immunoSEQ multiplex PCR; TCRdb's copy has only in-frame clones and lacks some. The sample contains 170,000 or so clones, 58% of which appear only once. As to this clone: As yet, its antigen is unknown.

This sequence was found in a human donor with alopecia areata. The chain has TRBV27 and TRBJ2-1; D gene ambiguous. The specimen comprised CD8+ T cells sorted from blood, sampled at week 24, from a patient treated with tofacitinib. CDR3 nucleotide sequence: TGTGCCAGCAGTTCGCCCCGGAATGAGCAGTTCTTC. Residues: CASSSPRNEQFF.